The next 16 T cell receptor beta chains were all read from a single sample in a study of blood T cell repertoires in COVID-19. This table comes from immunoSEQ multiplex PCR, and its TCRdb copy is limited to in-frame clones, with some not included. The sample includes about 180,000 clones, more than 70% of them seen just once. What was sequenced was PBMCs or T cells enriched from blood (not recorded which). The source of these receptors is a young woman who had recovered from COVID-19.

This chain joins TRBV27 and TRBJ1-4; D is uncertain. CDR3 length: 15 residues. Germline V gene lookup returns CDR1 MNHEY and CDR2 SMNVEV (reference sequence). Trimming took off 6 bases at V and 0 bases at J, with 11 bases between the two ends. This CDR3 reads CASRRGYATNEKLFF. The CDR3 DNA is TGTGCCAGCAGACGAGGGTATGCAACTAATGAAAAACTGTTTTTT.

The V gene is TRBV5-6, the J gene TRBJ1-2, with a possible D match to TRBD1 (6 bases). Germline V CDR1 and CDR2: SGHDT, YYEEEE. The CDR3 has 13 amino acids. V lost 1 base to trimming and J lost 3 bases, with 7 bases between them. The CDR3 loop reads CASSLNRDYGYTF. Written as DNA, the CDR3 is TGTGCCAGCAGCTTGAACAGGGACTATGGCTACACCTTC. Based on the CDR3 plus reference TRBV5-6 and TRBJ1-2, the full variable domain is DAGVTQSPTHLIKTRGQQVTLRCSPKSGHDTVSWYQQALGQGPQFIFQYYEEEERQRGNFPDRFSGHQFPNYSSELNVNALLLGDSALYLCASSLNRDYGYTFGSGTRLTVV.

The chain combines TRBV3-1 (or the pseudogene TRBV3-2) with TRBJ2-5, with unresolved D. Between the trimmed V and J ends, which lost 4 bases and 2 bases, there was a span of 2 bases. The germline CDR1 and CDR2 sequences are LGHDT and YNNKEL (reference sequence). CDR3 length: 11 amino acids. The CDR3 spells CASSLQETQYF. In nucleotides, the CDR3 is TGTGCCAGCAGCCTACAAGAGACCCAGTACTTC.

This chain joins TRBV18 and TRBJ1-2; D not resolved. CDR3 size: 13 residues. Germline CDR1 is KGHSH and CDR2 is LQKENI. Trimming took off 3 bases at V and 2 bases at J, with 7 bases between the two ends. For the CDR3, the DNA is TGTGCCAGCTCACCGGGAGGGAACTATGGCTACACCTTC. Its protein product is CASSPGGNYGYTF.

The CDR3 loop reads CASGNSTYEQYF. In DNA, the CDR3 is TGTGCCAGCGGAAACAGTACCTACGAGCAGTACTTC. The V gene is TRBV2, the J gene TRBJ2-7; no definite D call. This CDR3 is built from 12 residues. Trimming shortened V by 8 bases and J by 2 bases, and 10 bases separated the two germline ends. In germline, CDR1 is SNHLY, CDR2 FYNNEI.

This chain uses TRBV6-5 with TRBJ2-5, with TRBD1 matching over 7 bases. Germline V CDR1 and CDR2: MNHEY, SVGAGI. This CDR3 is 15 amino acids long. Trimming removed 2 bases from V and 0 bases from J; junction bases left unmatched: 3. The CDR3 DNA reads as TGTGCCAGCAGTTACGGGACAGACTACCAAGAGACCCAGTACTTC. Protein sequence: CASSYGTDYQETQYF.

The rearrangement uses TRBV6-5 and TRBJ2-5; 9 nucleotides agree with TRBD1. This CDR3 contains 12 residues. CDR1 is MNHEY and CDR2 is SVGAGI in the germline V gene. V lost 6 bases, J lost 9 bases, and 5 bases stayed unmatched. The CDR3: CASRRQGEPQYF. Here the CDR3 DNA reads TGTGCCAGCAGACGACAGGGGGAACCCCAGTACTTC.

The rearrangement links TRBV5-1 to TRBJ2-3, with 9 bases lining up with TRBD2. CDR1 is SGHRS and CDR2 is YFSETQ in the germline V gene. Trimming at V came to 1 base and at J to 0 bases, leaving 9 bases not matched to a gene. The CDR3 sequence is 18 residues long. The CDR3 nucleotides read TGCGCCAGCAGCTTGAAGCAGAGGACTAGCGCGAGCACAGATACGCAGTATTTT. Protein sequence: CASSLKQRTSASTDTQYF.

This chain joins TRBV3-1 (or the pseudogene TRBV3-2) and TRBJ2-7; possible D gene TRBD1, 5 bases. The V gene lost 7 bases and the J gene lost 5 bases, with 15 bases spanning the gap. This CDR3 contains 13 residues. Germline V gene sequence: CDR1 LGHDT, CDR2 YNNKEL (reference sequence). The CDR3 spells CASIGSGFHEQYF. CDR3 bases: TGTGCCAGCATCGGATCAGGGTTCCACGAGCAGTACTTC.

The CDR3 is CASRRDRGLQTQYF. CDR3 coding DNA: TGTGCCAGCAGAAGGGACAGGGGTCTGCAGACCCAGTACTTC. The chain is built from TRBV7-2 and TRBJ2-5, with 10 bases identical to TRBD1. V dropped 6 bases and J dropped 6; count of bases not matched to a gene: 7. The CDR3 covers 14 residues. Germline V gene lookup returns CDR1 SGHTA and CDR2 FQGNSA. Together with reference TRBV7-2 and TRBJ2-5, the CDR3 gives the full variable domain: GAGVSQSPSNKVTEKGKDVELRCDPISGHTALYWYRQSLGQGLEFLIYFQGNSAPDKSGLPSDRFSAERTGGSVSTLTIQRTQQEDSAVYLCASRRDRGLQTQYFGPGTRLLVL.

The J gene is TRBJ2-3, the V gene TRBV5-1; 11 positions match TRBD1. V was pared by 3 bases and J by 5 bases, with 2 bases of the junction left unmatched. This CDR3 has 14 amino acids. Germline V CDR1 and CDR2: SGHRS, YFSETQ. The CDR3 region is CASSSGTGGDTQYF. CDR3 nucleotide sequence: TGCGCCAGCAGCTCCGGGACAGGGGGAGATACGCAGTATTTT.

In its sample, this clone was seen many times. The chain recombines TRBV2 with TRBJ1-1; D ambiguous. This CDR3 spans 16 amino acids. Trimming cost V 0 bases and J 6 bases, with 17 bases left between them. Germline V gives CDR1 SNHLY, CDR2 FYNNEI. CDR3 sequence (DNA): TGTGCCAGCAGTGAAGCCGGAGGTGGTTGGACCGCTGAAGCTTTCTTT. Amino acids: CASSEAGGGWTAEAFF.

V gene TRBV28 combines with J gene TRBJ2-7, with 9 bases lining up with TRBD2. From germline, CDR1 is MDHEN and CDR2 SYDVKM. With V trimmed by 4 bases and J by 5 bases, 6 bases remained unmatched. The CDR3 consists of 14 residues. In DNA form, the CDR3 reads TGTGCCAGCAGTTACTCTAGCGGGAAGAACGAGCAGTACTTC. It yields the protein CASSYSSGKNEQYF.

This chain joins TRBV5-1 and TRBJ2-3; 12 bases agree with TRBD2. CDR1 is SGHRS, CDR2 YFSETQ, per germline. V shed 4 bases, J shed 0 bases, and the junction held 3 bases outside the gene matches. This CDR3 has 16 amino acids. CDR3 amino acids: CASSGGTSGSTDTQYF. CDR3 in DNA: TGCGCCAGCAGCGGAGGGACTAGCGGGAGCACAGATACGCAGTATTTT. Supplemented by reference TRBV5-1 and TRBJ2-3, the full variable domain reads KAGVTQTPRYLIKTRGQQVTLSCSPISGHRSVSWYQQTPGQGLQFLFEYFSETQRNKGNFPGRFSGRQFSNSRSEMNVSTLELGDSALYLCASSGGTSGSTDTQYFGPGTRLTVL.

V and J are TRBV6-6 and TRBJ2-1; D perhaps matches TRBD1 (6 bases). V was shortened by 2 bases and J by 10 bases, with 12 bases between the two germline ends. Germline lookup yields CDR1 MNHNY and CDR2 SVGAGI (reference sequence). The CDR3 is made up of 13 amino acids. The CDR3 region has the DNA TGTGCCAGCAGTTACGGGGGCCCGGGGGAGCAGTTCTTC. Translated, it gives CASSYGGPGEQFF.

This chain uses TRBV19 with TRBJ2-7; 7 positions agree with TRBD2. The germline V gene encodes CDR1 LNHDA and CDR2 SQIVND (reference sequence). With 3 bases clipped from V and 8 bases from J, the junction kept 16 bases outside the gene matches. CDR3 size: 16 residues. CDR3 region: CASSISVSGLSVQQYF. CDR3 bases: TGTGCCAGTAGTATTTCTGTCTCGGGACTATCCGTCCAGCAGTACTTC. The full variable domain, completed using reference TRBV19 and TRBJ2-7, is DGGITQSPKYLFRKEGQNVTLSCEQNLNHDAMYWYRQDPGQGLRLIYYSQIVNDFQKGDIAEGYSVSREKKESFPLTVTSAQKNPTAFYLCASSISVSGLSVQQYFGPGTRLTVT.